This T cell receptor beta chain was identified in a study of T cells in Graves' hyperthyroidism and ophthalmopathy. This CDR3 spans 17 amino acids. The V segment lost 4 bases and the J segment 0 bases; nucleotides outside the gene matches: 9. Germline CDR1 reads MDHEN; CDR2 reads SYDVKM. The TCR beta CDR3 regions underwent amplification using RNA transcripts as the source. With the HTBI primer set, the TCR CDR3 went through a first round of RT-PCR. One entry per CDR3 protein results from TCRdb running MiXCR on the multiplex PCR reads. Among some 460,000 distinct CDR3 sequences listed, around a sixth were seen once. Clinical symptoms, serum thyroxine, TRAb, thyroid ultrasound and orbital computed tomography informed diagnoses. This clonotype was observed many times.

Input material: blood. The sequence was collected from a woman aged 18 to 35 with Graves' hyperthyroidism. The J gene is TRBJ2-7, the V gene TRBV28; 10 bases match TRBD2. The CDR3 sequence is CASSSPSGRGSSYEQYF. The CDR3 DNA follows: TGTGCCAGCAGTTCCCCCAGCGGGAGGGGAAGCTCCTACGAGCAGTACTTC.